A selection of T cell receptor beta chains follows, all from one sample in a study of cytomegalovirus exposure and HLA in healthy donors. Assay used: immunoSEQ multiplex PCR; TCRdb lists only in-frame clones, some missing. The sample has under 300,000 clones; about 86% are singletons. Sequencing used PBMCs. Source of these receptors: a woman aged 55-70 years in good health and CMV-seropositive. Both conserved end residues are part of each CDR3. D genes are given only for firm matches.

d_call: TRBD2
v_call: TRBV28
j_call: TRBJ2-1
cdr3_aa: CASFSGTSSYNEQFF

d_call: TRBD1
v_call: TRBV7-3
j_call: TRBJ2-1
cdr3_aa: CASSFQDRGAGEQFF

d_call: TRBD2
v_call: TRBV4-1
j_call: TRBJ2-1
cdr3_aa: CASSDRLAELGEQFF

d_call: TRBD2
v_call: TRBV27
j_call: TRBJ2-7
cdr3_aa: CASSLLASGTSRSYEQYF

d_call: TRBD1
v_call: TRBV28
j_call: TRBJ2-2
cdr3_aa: CASRPQGDTGELFF

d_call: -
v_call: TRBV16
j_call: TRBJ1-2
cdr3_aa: CASSPQQETSVYGYTF

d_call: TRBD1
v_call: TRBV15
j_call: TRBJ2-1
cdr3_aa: CATSSHRGWSNEQFF

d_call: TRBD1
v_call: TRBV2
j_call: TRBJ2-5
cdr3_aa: CASSAVQGSQETQYF

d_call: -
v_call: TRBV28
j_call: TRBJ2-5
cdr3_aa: CASSFPPTDYQETQYF

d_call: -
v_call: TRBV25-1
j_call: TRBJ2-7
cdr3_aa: CASSEGSQGGEQYF

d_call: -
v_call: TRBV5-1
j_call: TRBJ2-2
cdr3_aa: CASSFAGDTGELFF

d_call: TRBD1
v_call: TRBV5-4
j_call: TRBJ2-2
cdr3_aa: CASRWDREGELFF

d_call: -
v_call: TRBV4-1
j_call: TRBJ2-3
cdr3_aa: CASSRSGLIGTDTQYF

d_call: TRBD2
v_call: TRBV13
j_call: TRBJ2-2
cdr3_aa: CASSLAGGYTGELFF